A selection of T cell receptor beta chains follows, all from one sample in a study of regulatory T cells in long-lasting Graves disease. In TCRdb, the multiplex PCR reads were re-called with MiXCR into one record per CDR3 protein. This sample yields hundreds of thousands of distinct CDR3 sequences, of which about 30% are seen a single time; under 55% belongs to the top ten. The material was peripheral blood mononuclear cells (PBMCs), obtained when the disease was refractory, from a patient treated with antithyroid drugs. These receptors all come from a female donor with Graves disease. Each CDR3 is given with its conserved first and last residue. D genes are given only for firm matches. Some rows have no size entry. The others give once, few or many, or a class for an expanded clone.

v_gene	d_gene	j_gene	abundance	len	CDR3aa	CDR3nt
TRBV6-5	TRBD1	TRBJ1-2	many	16	CASSSPDRGRESGYTF	TGTGCCAGCAGTTCGCCAGACAGGGGGCGTGAGAGTGGCTACACCTTC
TRBV2	TRBD1	TRBJ1-2	many	17	CASSAGQGGNSNYGYTF	TGTGCCAGCAGTGCGGGACAGGGGGGGAACAGCAACTATGGCTACACCTTC
TRBV19	TRBD1	TRBJ1-1	NA	16	CASRIGQGVLNTEAFF	TGTGCCAGTAGAATAGGGCAGGGGGTGTTGAACACTGAAGCTTTCTTT
TRBV5-1	TRBD1	TRBJ2-5	NA	16	CASSSYGTGAGETQYF	TGCGCCAGCAGCTCATACGGGACAGGGGCTGGAGAGACCCAGTACTTC
TRBV25-1	NA	TRBJ1-5	few	16	CASSDSGGWSNQPQHF	TGTGCCAGCAGTGATTCGGGGGGCTGGAGCAATCAGCCCCAGCATTTT
TRBV10-3	NA	TRBJ1-1	NA	13	CAISVTGGPEAFF	TGTGCCATCAGTGTAACTGGGGGCCCTGAAGCTTTCTTT
TRBV5-1	NA	TRBJ2-7	few	16	CASSSLGLASSYEQYF	TGCGCCAGCAGCTCCCTCGGGCTAGCGTCCTCCTACGAGCAGTACTTC
TRBV15	NA	TRBJ2-5	many	13	CATSRDREETQYF	TGTGCCACCAGCAGAGACAGGGAAGAGACCCAGTACTTC
TRBV20-1	NA	TRBJ1-4	NA	15	CSARDMDRSNEKLFF	TGCAGTGCTAGAGATATGGACAGATCAAATGAAAAACTGTTTTTT
TRBV29-1	NA	TRBJ1-2	NA	14	CSVEGVGANYGYTF	TGCAGCGTTGAAGGGGTAGGGGCTAACTATGGCTACACCTTC
TRBV10-3	TRBD1	TRBJ2-5	NA	13	CAIKGTAQETQYF	TGTGCCATCAAGGGGACAGCCCAAGAGACCCAGTACTTC
TRBV27	NA	TRBJ1-5	few	17	CASSLSALGGLVQPQHF	TGTGCCAGCAGTTTATCGGCCCTAGGGGGTTTAGTTCAGCCCCAGCATTTT
TRBV5-1	TRBD1	TRBJ1-1	NA	15	CASSLDGQGNTEAFF	TGCGCCAGCAGCTTGGACGGACAGGGCAACACTGAAGCTTTCTTT
TRBV4-1	TRBD2	TRBJ2-7	few	17	CASSPPVSGLSSYEQYF	TGCGCCAGCAGCCCCCCGGTTAGCGGGCTTAGCTCCTACGAGCAGTACTTC
TRBV24-1	NA	TRBJ1-2	NA	20	CATSDSFPRHGEGVDYGYTF	TGTGCCACCAGTGATTCTTTTCCCCGACACGGAGAGGGAGTTGACTATGGCTACACCTTC
TRBV28	NA	TRBJ1-3	once	15	CANSSPGTAGNTIYF	TGTGCCAACAGCTCCCCTGGGACGGCGGGAAACACCATATATTTT
TRBV10-3	NA	TRBJ1-1	NA	14	CAISESARNTEAFF	TGTGCCATCAGTGAGTCGGCCAGGAACACTGAAGCTTTCTTT
TRBV28	TRBD1	TRBJ2-6	many	15	CASSLGGAGANVLTF	TGTGCCAGCAGCTTAGGGGGCGCTGGGGCCAACGTCCTGACTTTC
TRBV19	TRBD1	TRBJ2-4	NA	14	CASTVGQGANIQYF	TGTGCCAGTACGGTAGGACAGGGGGCAAACATTCAGTACTTC
TRBV3-1	NA	TRBJ2-5	many	12	CASSQRLETQYF	TGTGCCAGCAGCCAACGATTGGAGACCCAGTACTTC
TRBV7-7	TRBD1	TRBJ2-7	NA	14	CASSQTVKGAEQYF	TGTGCCAGCAGCCAGACCGTTAAGGGGGCCGAGCAGTACTTC
TRBV6-5	NA	TRBJ1-2	many	14	CASSYGLGDGGYTF	TGTGCCAGCAGTTACGGACTCGGGGACGGAGGCTACACCTTC
TRBV6-1	TRBD1	TRBJ1-2	NA	15	CASSSPGQGFYGYTF	TGTGCCAGCAGCTCCCCGGGACAGGGCTTCTATGGCTACACCTTC
TRBV19	NA	TRBJ2-7	NA	15	CASDLTGLYGSEQYF	TGTGCCAGCGACTTAACAGGGCTATACGGGAGCGAGCAGTACTTC
TRBV2	NA	TRBJ1-2	many	14	CASSRDTGIYGYTF	TGTGCCAGCAGTCGGGACACCGGAATCTATGGCTACACCTTC
TRBV12-3/TRBV12-4	NA	TRBJ1-1	many	14	CASSSGQWTAEAFF	TGTGCCAGCAGTTCGGGCCAATGGACAGCTGAAGCTTTCTTT
TRBV7-3	TRBD1	TRBJ1-6	NA	16	CASSSKRQGASSPLHF	TGTGCCAGCAGCTCAAAACGACAGGGGGCGAGTTCACCCCTCCACTTT
TRBV20-1	TRBD1	TRBJ1-2	few	18	CSARFGTGERRANYGYTF	TGCAGTGCTAGGTTCGGGACAGGGGAAAGGCGGGCGAACTATGGCTACACCTTC
TRBV6-1	TRBD2	TRBJ2-5	NA	16	CASSLHGLAFRETQYF	TGTGCCAGCAGTCTCCATGGACTAGCGTTTCGAGAGACCCAGTACTTC
TRBV29-1	NA	TRBJ1-2	NA	13	CSVEDRTAYGYTF	TGCAGCGTTGAAGATCGGACAGCCTATGGCTACACCTTC
TRBV29-1	TRBD1	TRBJ1-6	NA	13	CSVGRDSGSPLHF	TGCAGCGTTGGGCGGGACAGTGGCTCACCCCTCCACTTT
TRBV7-9	TRBD1	TRBJ1-2	few	15	CASSAYRGPDYGYTF	TGTGCCAGCAGCGCCTACAGGGGGCCTGACTATGGCTACACCTTC